Listed here are 26 T cell receptor beta chains from one sample, sequenced in a study of cytomegalovirus exposure and HLA in healthy donors. Both 60 Vbeta primers and 13 Jbeta primers went into the PCR. TCRdb keeps only in-frame clones here, not all; method: immunoSEQ multiplex PCR. The specimen's table records some 62,000 clones. The sample comprised PBMCs. Receptor source: a man aged 25 to 40 in good health and CMV-seropositive.

CDR3 coding DNA: TGTGCCAGCAGTGAAGCGGACAGGGAGAAAGAGACCCAGTACTTC. The encoded protein is CASSEADREKETQYF. This chain links TRBV2 with TRBJ2-5; 8 bases map to TRBD1. The CDR3 consists of 15 residues. After removal of 0 bases from V and 3 bases from J, the junction contained 3 bases not matched to a gene. Germline CDR1 reads SNHLY; CDR2 reads FYNNEI.

The genes are TRBV10-1 and TRBJ2-5; D gene ambiguous. The CDR3 covers 12 residues. Germline V CDR1 and CDR2: WNHNN, SYGVQD (reference sequence). V shed 0 bases and J shed 3 bases, with 2 bases lying between them. CDR3 residues: CASSESEETQYF. CDR3 nucleotide sequence: TGCGCCAGCAGTGAGTCCGAAGAGACCCAGTACTTC.

This chain uses TRBV4-1 with TRBJ2-1; D perhaps matches TRBD2 (7 bases). The CDR3 is 17 amino acids. Germline loops: CDR1 MGHRA, CDR2 YSYEKL. The V end lost 0 bases, the J end lost 5 bases, and 17 bases lay between the germline ends. CDR3 protein: CASSQERRGPGDNEQFF. Written as DNA, the CDR3 is TGCGCCAGCAGCCAAGAGCGGCGGGGGCCGGGAGACAATGAGCAGTTCTTC.

The V gene is TRBV6-1, the J gene TRBJ2-7, with 8 bases fitting TRBD1. V trimming: 7 bases; J trimming: 4 bases; junction bases outside the gene matches: 6. Germline-derived CDR1 and CDR2 are MNHNS and SASEGT. CDR3 length: 13 residues. As DNA, the CDR3 is TGTGCCAGCATCAGGGGGCGCGGGTACGAGCAGTACTTC. This gives the protein CASIRGRGYEQYF.

The chain employs TRBV10-1 and TRBJ2-2; no clear D gene. CDR1 is WNHNN and CDR2 is SYGVQD in the germline V gene (reference sequence). The CDR3 runs to 14 residues. The V gene lost 4 bases and the J gene lost 1 base, with 7 bases spanning the gap. The chain's CDR3 is CASSGSENTGELFF. The DNA of the CDR3 is TGCGCCAGCAGTGGGAGCGAGAACACCGGGGAGCTGTTTTTT.

The gene calls are TRBV4-2 and TRBJ1-4; maybe TRBD1 (5 bases). Germline V gene data show CDR1 as LGHNA and CDR2 as YNFKEQ. The CDR3 is 14 amino acids. V lost 4 bases to trimming and J lost 7 bases, with 13 bases between them. CDR3 amino acids: CASSRRTTGEKLFF. The CDR3, as DNA: TGTGCCAGCAGCCGGCGGACTACAGGTGAAAAACTGTTTTTT.

CDR3 residues: CASSQEPGGRARETQYF. CDR3 DNA: TGTGCCAGCAGCCAAGAACCAGGCGGGAGGGCCCGGGAGACCCAGTACTTC. V usage is TRBV14 and J usage is TRBJ2-5; 9 positions agree with TRBD2. After removal of 0 bases from V and 5 bases from J, the junction contained 10 bases not matched to a gene. This CDR3 has 17 amino acids. In germline, CDR1 is SGHDN, CDR2 FVKESK.

The chain combines TRBV10-2 with TRBJ2-1; 10 bases map to TRBD2. This CDR3 is built from 14 residues. The ends lost 3 bases at V and 6 bases at J; junction bases unmatched: 2. The germline V gene has CDR1 WSHSY and CDR2 SAAADI. CDR3 sequence: CASSEASGGNEQFF. As DNA, the CDR3 is TGCGCCAGCAGTGAAGCTAGCGGGGGCAATGAGCAGTTCTTC.

The V and J genes are TRBV7-3 and TRBJ1-5, with a weak D call TRBD1 (6 bases). The CDR3 loop spans 18 amino acids. Germline CDR1 is SGHTA and CDR2 is FQGTGA. V was trimmed by 2 bases and J by 5 bases, leaving 22 bases between them. CDR3 residues: CASSLPRDNWGPDQPQHF. The CDR3 bases are TGTGCCAGCAGCTTACCCCGGGACAACTGGGGCCCCGATCAGCCCCAGCATTTT.

This sequence joins TRBV6-5 and TRBJ1-2, with D unclear. The CDR3 is made up of 14 amino acids. The germline CDR1 and CDR2 sequences are MNHEY and SVGAGI. V was clipped by 7 bases and J by 6 bases, with 18 bases between them. The CDR3 loop is CASMAGLVRHGYTF. In nucleotides, the CDR3 is TGTGCCAGCATGGCGGGCCTCGTGAGGCATGGCTACACCTTC.

The rearrangement joins TRBV4-1 to TRBJ1-5; the match to TRBD1 covers 8 bases. Trimming removed 4 bases from V and 6 bases from J; junction bases left unmatched: 5. The CDR3 length is 14 residues. Germline V gene lookup returns CDR1 MGHRA and CDR2 YSYEKL. Here the CDR3 reads CASSPTGGIQPQHF. CDR3 nucleotide sequence: TGCGCCAGCAGCCCAACAGGGGGAATTCAGCCCCAGCATTTT.

The chain uses TRBV9 and TRBJ1-2, with TRBD1 as a possible D gene (6 bases). Trimming left V 4 bases short and J 5 bases short, with 18 bases between. This CDR3 has 15 amino acids. The germline gives CDR1 SGDLS, CDR2 YYNGEE. CDR3 coding DNA: TGTGCCAGCAGCCTCAGACCGGACAGAGTGTATGGCTACACCTTC. Protein: CASSLRPDRVYGYTF.

V usage is TRBV4-1 and J usage is TRBJ2-7; 7 bases match TRBD1. Germline values: CDR1 MGHRA, CDR2 YSYEKL. The CDR3 spans 16 residues. The junction had 9 bases not matched to a gene; V was cut back by 1 base and J by 3 bases. The CDR3 sequence is CASSQGPGTDYYEQYF. In DNA form, the CDR3 reads TGCGCCAGCAGCCAAGGACCCGGGACAGATTACTACGAGCAGTACTTC.

The V call is TRBV9, the J call TRBJ2-7; 8 bases are a match to TRBD1. The CDR3 runs to 14 residues. V lost 2 bases to trimming and J lost 3 bases; unmatched junction nucleotides: 4. Germline CDR1 is SGDLS and CDR2 is YYNGEE. CDR3 DNA: TGTGCCAGCAGCGTGGGACAGGTTAGCTACGAGCAGTACTTC. It yields the protein CASSVGQVSYEQYF.

The J gene is TRBJ2-3, the V gene TRBV18; TRBD2 agrees at 10 bases. V was clipped by 2 bases and J by 2 bases; unmatched bases: 4. The CDR3 covers 16 residues. From germline, CDR1 is KGHSH and CDR2 LQKENI. Here the CDR3 DNA reads TGTGCCAGCTCACCAGGAAGCGGGAGGGCCACAGATACGCAGTATTTT. Translation gives CASSPGSGRATDTQYF. Full variable domain (outside the CDR3, taken from reference TRBV18 and TRBJ2-3): NAGVMQNPRHLVRRRGQEARLRCSPMKGHSHVYWYRQLPEEGLKFMVYLQKENIIDESGMPKERFSAEFPKEGPSILRIQQVVRGDSAAYFCASSPGSGRATDTQYFGPGTRLTVL.

The V gene is TRBV30, the J gene TRBJ2-7, with D hard to call. This CDR3 contains 13 residues. The V gene's germline CDR1 is GTSNPN and CDR2 SVGIG (reference sequence). Between the trimmed V and J ends, which lost 5 bases and 2 bases, there was a span of 13 bases. The DNA for the CDR3 is TGTGCCTGGGGCCCCCCCAGCGCCTACGAGCAGTACTTC. Protein product: CAWGPPSAYEQYF.

The chain employs TRBV5-1 and TRBJ2-7; TRBD1 might be the D (5 bases). This CDR3 comprises 13 residues. The germline gives CDR1 SGHRS, CDR2 YFSETQ. V was trimmed by 4 bases and J by 5 bases, leaving 13 bases between them. The CDR3 protein is CASSVQGSHEQYF. Written as DNA, the CDR3 is TGCGCCAGCAGCGTTCAGGGAAGCCACGAGCAGTACTTC.

The rearrangement links TRBV14 to TRBJ1-2; 9 positions agree with TRBD1. The CDR3 is 15 amino acids. Trimming removed 1 base from V and 3 bases from J; junction bases left unmatched: 3. The germline gives CDR1 SGHDN, CDR2 FVKESK. The CDR3 bases are TGTGCCAGCAGCCAAGCAGGGACAGGGTACTATGGCTACACCTTC. Its translation: CASSQAGTGYYGYTF. Complete variable domain (other parts from reference TRBV14 and TRBJ1-2): EAGVTQFPSHSVIEKGQTVTLRCDPISGHDNLYWYRRVMGKEIKFLLHFVKESKQDESGMPNNRFLAERTGGTYSTLKVQPAELEDSGVYFCASSQAGTGYYGYTFGSGTRLTVV.

The rearrangement joins TRBV4-2 to TRBJ1-1; TRBD1 aligns across 7 bases. In germline, CDR1 is LGHNA, CDR2 YNFKEQ. With V trimmed by 4 bases and J by 6 bases, 8 bases remained unmatched. CDR3 length: 14 amino acids. CDR3: CASSRPGQLPEAFF. DNA for the CDR3: TGTGCCAGCAGCCGCCCGGGACAGCTCCCTGAAGCTTTCTTT.

This chain links TRBV2 with TRBJ2-7; 9 bases fit TRBD1. Germline lookup yields CDR1 SNHLY and CDR2 FYNNEI. J was trimmed by 3 bases and V by 8 bases; bases with no gene match: 2. CDR3 length: 12 residues. CDR3 sequence (DNA): TGTGCCAGCGGGGACAGGGACTACGAGCAGTACTTC. Protein product: CASGDRDYEQYF.

V gene TRBV30 combines with J gene TRBJ1-1; the D is unclear. The CDR3 length is 13 residues. V was cut by 4 bases and J by 0 bases, with 9 bases left in between. Germline V gene data show CDR1 as GTSNPN and CDR2 as SVGIG (reference sequence). The chain's CDR3 is CAWMLLLNTEAFF. Here the CDR3 DNA reads TGTGCCTGGATGCTACTCCTGAACACTGAAGCTTTCTTT.

The V gene is TRBV6-6, the J gene TRBJ2-1; D not resolved. The CDR3 length is 12 residues. The V gene lost 10 bases and the J gene lost 9 bases, with 16 bases spanning the gap. The V gene's germline CDR1 is MNHNY and CDR2 SVGAGI (reference sequence). The CDR3 loop reads CATNREAREQFF. In DNA, the CDR3 is TGTGCCACCAACCGCGAGGCTCGTGAGCAGTTCTTC.

The chain carries TRBV2 and TRBJ2-7; TRBD1 agrees at 9 bases. Germline V gene data show CDR1 as SNHLY and CDR2 as FYNNEI. This CDR3 has 13 amino acids. V lost 7 bases, J lost 2 bases, and 3 bases stayed unmatched. The CDR3 nucleotides are TGTGCCAGCACGGACAGGGGCGCCTACGAGCAGTACTTC. Translation gives CASTDRGAYEQYF. The full variable domain, with the rest looked up from reference TRBV2 and TRBJ2-7, is EPEVTQTPSHQVTQMGQEVILRCVPISNHLYFYWYRQILGQKVEFLVSFYNNEISEKSEIFDDQFSVERPDGSNFTLKIRSTKLEDSAMYFCASTDRGAYEQYFGPGTRLTVT.

The CDR3 coding sequence is TGCGCCAGCAGCTTTTCCGGGACTCCAACCACCGGGGAGCTGTTTTTT. As protein: CASSFSGTPTTGELFF. J is TRBJ2-2 and V is TRBV5-1; maybe TRBD2 (6 bases). V dropped 2 bases and J dropped 4 bases, with 15 bases sitting between them. CDR1 SGHRS and CDR2 YFSETQ come from the germline V gene. The CDR3 is made up of 16 amino acids.

This sequence joins TRBV5-4 and TRBJ1-1, with D uncertain. This CDR3 contains 11 residues. In germline, CDR1 is SGHNT, CDR2 YYREEE (reference sequence). Trimming took off 4 bases at V and 1 base at J, with 2 bases between the two ends. CDR3 protein: CASSQNTEAFF. The CDR3 nucleotides are TGTGCCAGCAGCCAGAACACTGAAGCTTTCTTT.

The genes are TRBV7-9 and TRBJ2-1, with TRBD2 matching over 11 bases. Germline V gene sequence: CDR1 SEHNR, CDR2 FQNEAQ (reference sequence). Trimming at V came to 5 bases and at J to 7 bases, leaving 7 bases not matched to a gene. CDR3 size: 15 residues. The DNA of the CDR3 is TGTGCCAGCAGCCAAAAGACTAGCGGGAATAATGAGCAGTTCTTC. The encoded protein is CASSQKTSGNNEQFF.